What follows are 21 T cell receptor beta chains derived from one specimen sequenced in a study of T cells in Graves' hyperthyroidism and ophthalmopathy. Amplification yielded TCR beta CDR3 regions, with RNA transcripts as the source. The HTBI primer set was used in a first-round RT-PCR of the TCR CDR3. TCRdb processed the multiplex PCR reads anew with MiXCR; each CDR3 protein has one entry. Of some 620,000 distinct CDR3 sequences listed, around 15% are singletons. Sequenced sample: blood. The source is a woman aged 25 to 39 with Graves' hyperthyroidism.

The table lists this clonotype with a few counts. The rearrangement joins TRBV5-4 to TRBJ1-1; D is perhaps TRBD1 (6 bases). The ends were cut back, 0 bases at V and 2 bases at J, with 11 bases in the middle. Germline V gives CDR1 SGHNT, CDR2 YYREEE (reference sequence). The CDR3 runs to 15 residues. The CDR3 region is CASSLGQAYNTEAFF. The CDR3 nucleotides read TGTGCCAGCAGCTTGGGACAGGCATATAACACTGAAGCTTTCTTT.

The V call is TRBV6-5, the J call TRBJ2-5; 7 positions agree with TRBD1. V lost 0 bases and J lost 4; bases outside the gene matches: 14. This CDR3 spans 18 amino acids. Germline V gene data show CDR1 as MNHEY and CDR2 as SVGAGI. CDR3 sequence reads: CASSYSLRSGGLGETQYF. CDR3 coding DNA: TGTGCCAGCAGTTACTCGTTAAGGTCAGGGGGATTAGGAGAGACCCAGTACTTC.

The rearrangement links TRBV28 to TRBJ1-2, with a tentative D call TRBD1 (6 bases). The germline CDR1 and CDR2 sequences are MDHEN and SYDVKM. V was shortened by 5 bases and J by 1 base, with 23 bases between the two germline ends. The CDR3 covers 18 residues. The CDR3 bases are TGTGCCAGCAGTCCCCGTAGGGGGATAATAGTGGGTAACTATGGCTACACCTTC. Residues: CASSPRRGIIVGNYGYTF.

There are many counts of this clonotype. The genes are TRBV5-6 and TRBJ2-3; the D is unclear. CDR1 is SGHDT, CDR2 YYEEEE, per germline. CDR3 size: 14 residues. Deletions cut 0 bases from V and 2 bases from J, with 7 bases between. The CDR3 coding sequence is TGTGCCAGCAGCTTGGGGGCTCACACAGATACGCAGTATTTT. This encodes CASSLGAHTDTQYF.

This sequence joins TRBV28 and TRBJ2-7, with TRBD2 identical over 10 bases. CDR1 and CDR2 from the germline V gene are MDHEN and SYDVKM. Trimming cost V 2 bases and J 0 bases; bases outside gene matches: 1. The CDR3 runs to 15 residues. The CDR3 DNA follows: TGTGCCAGCAGTTTAGGGACTAGCGTCTCCTACGAGCAGTACTTC. This encodes CASSLGTSVSYEQYF.

This clonotype was recorded at least ten times. The chain carries TRBV20-1 and TRBJ2-3; 8 positions match TRBD2. With 6 bases clipped from V and 0 bases from J, the junction kept 11 bases outside the gene matches. Germline-derived CDR1 and CDR2 are DFQATT and SNEGSKA (reference sequence). The CDR3 contains 16 residues. The CDR3 bases are TGCAGTGCGTTCTCCCAGCGGGAGTATAGCACAGATACGCAGTATTTT. Protein: CSAFSQREYSTDTQYF.

The rearrangement joins TRBV4-1 to TRBJ2-2, with 12 nucleotides matching TRBD2. V trimming: 4 bases; J trimming: 0 bases; junction bases outside the gene matches: 6. The CDR3 covers 18 residues. Germline V gene sequence: CDR1 MGHRA, CDR2 YSYEKL. The CDR3 spells CASSPWTSGTSNTGELFF. DNA for the CDR3: TGCGCCAGCAGCCCCTGGACTAGCGGGACGTCGAACACCGGGGAGCTGTTTTTT.

This clonotype occurred many times. The chain joins TRBV6-1 to TRBJ2-1; 9 bases match TRBD2. Germline V gene sequence: CDR1 MNHNS, CDR2 SASEGT. Unmatched junction bases numbered 4, after V lost 7 bases and J lost 0 bases. The CDR3 extends over 15 amino acids. CDR3: CASTVAGDSYNEQFF. The CDR3 nucleotides read TGTGCCAGCACCGTAGCGGGAGACTCCTACAATGAGCAGTTCTTC.

Ten or more counts support this clonotype. The chain links TRBV12-3 or TRBV12-4 to TRBJ2-7; 7 nucleotides line up with TRBD1. J lost 5 bases, V lost 6 bases, and 10 bases had no gene match. This CDR3 comprises 14 residues. In DNA, the CDR3 is TGTGCCAGCAGCCCGAGACAGGGTCGGAACGAGCAGTACTTC. Its protein is CASSPRQGRNEQYF.

This clonotype was recorded once. The chain couples TRBV5-1 to TRBJ2-5; D uncertain. Trimming shortened V by 7 bases and J by 5 bases, and 12 bases separated the two germline ends. Germline V gene sequence: CDR1 SGHRS, CDR2 YFSETQ. The CDR3 has 12 residues. The CDR3 protein is CASYGDGETQYF. The CDR3, as DNA: TGCGCCAGCTACGGCGATGGGGAGACCCAGTACTTC.

This clonotype was recorded at least ten times. The V and J genes are TRBV11-2 and TRBJ2-5; TRBD2 is a possible D gene (6 bases). This CDR3 contains 19 residues. Germline loops: CDR1 SGHAT, CDR2 FQNNGV. V lost 4 bases and J 5 bases, leaving 29 bases between the germline ends. CDR3 loop: CASSSSFSESQRVWETQYF. The CDR3 DNA reads as TGTGCCAGCAGCTCGTCTTTTAGCGAGTCCCAGCGGGTTTGGGAGACCCAGTACTTC.

The sample holds many counts of this clonotype. The CDR3: CASSHEPRVYGYTF. The DNA for the CDR3 is TGTGCCAGCAGCCATGAACCCAGGGTATATGGCTACACCTTC. The V gene is TRBV7-3, the J gene TRBJ1-2; D is possibly TRBD1 (5 bases). Germline V gene sequence: CDR1 SGHTA, CDR2 FQGTGA. V was cut by 5 bases and J by 5 bases, with 15 bases left in between. This CDR3 is built from 14 residues. The full variable domain, completed using reference TRBV7-3 and TRBJ1-2, is GAGVSQTPSNKVTEKGKYVELRCDPISGHTALYWYRQSLGQGPEFLIYFQGTGAADDSGLPNDRFFAVRPEGSVSTLKIQRTERGDSAVYLCASSHEPRVYGYTFGSGTRLTVV.

There are a few counts of this clonotype. The genes are TRBV20-1 and TRBJ2-1; 7 bases are a match to TRBD2. Germline values: CDR1 DFQATT, CDR2 SNEGSKA (reference sequence). The CDR3 has 13 amino acids. J was trimmed by 3 bases and V by 5 bases; bases with no gene match: 4. The CDR3 nucleotides are TGCAGTGCTTCCCGGGACTACTACAATGAGCAGTTCTTC. It is translated as CSASRDYYNEQFF.

This chain connects TRBV5-1 to TRBJ2-7; TRBD1 might be the D (5 bases). V was shortened by 0 bases and J by 5 bases, with 12 bases between the two germline ends. The CDR3 loop spans 14 amino acids. Per the germline V gene, CDR1 is SGHRS and CDR2 is YFSETQ. The CDR3 protein is CASSLEGRNNEQYF. In DNA form, the CDR3 reads TGCGCCAGCAGCTTGGAGGGGCGTAACAACGAGCAGTACTTC. The entire variable domain, with the rest obtained from reference TRBV5-1 and TRBJ2-7, is as follows: KAGVTQTPRYLIKTRGQQVTLSCSPISGHRSVSWYQQTPGQGLQFLFEYFSETQRNKGNFPGRFSGRQFSNSRSEMNVSTLELGDSALYLCASSLEGRNNEQYFGPGTRLTVT.

This clonotype has a handful of counts. The V call is TRBV5-1, the J call TRBJ1-1; D remains unclear. CDR1 is SGHRS, CDR2 YFSETQ, per germline. The CDR3 is 16 amino acids. V lost 0 bases, J lost 0 bases, and 12 bases lay in between. CDR3 in amino acids: CASSLADTALNTEAFF. For the CDR3, the DNA is TGCGCCAGCAGCTTGGCTGACACAGCTTTGAACACTGAAGCTTTCTTT.

This chain links TRBV28 with TRBJ1-1, with unresolved D. CDR1 is MDHEN and CDR2 is SYDVKM in the germline V gene. Trimming pared 2 bases from V and 6 bases from J, leaving 7 bases between. The CDR3 loop spans 12 amino acids. For the CDR3, the DNA is TGTGCCAGCAGTTTACGCCAACCTGAAGCTTTCTTT. It codes for CASSLRQPEAFF.

This chain links TRBV7-9 with TRBJ2-7, with 13 nucleotides matching TRBD2. The CDR3 has 16 residues. CDR1 SEHNR and CDR2 FQNEAQ come from the germline V gene (reference sequence). With 5 bases clipped from V and 4 bases from J, the junction kept 8 bases outside the gene matches. For the CDR3, the DNA is TGTGCCAGCAGCACCCGACTAGCGGGAGGACCTTACGAGCAGTACTTC. Encoded protein: CASSTRLAGGPYEQYF.

This clonotype was seen repeatedly, ten times or more. CDR3 sequence reads: CASSRPGVKNIQYF. CDR3 nucleotides: TGTGCCAGCAGTCGGCCAGGGGTGAAAAACATTCAGTACTTC. This chain uses TRBV28 with TRBJ2-4; the D gene is possibly TRBD1 (6 bases). Trimming pared 5 bases from V and 4 bases from J, leaving 12 bases between. The CDR3 loop spans 14 amino acids. The germline V gene encodes CDR1 MDHEN and CDR2 SYDVKM.

This clonotype has a handful of counts. The chain recombines TRBV5-1 with TRBJ1-6; TRBD1 is a possible D gene (5 bases). Germline V gene sequence: CDR1 SGHRS, CDR2 YFSETQ. V gave up 1 base and J gave up 12 bases, with 17 bases separating them. The CDR3 runs to 15 residues. CDR3 nucleotides: TGCGCCAGCAGCTTGAATCGGATGGGGACCGGACCCCTCCACTTT. Translated: CASSLNRMGTGPLHF. The whole variable domain, remainder taken from reference TRBV5-1 and TRBJ1-6, is KAGVTQTPRYLIKTRGQQVTLSCSPISGHRSVSWYQQTPGQGLQFLFEYFSETQRNKGNFPGRFSGRQFSNSRSEMNVSTLELGDSALYLCASSLNRMGTGPLHFGNGTRLTVT.

Regarding this clonotype: The germline gene is not matched at one end of the junction; a read error may be the cause. The chain uses TRBV12-3 or TRBV12-4 and TRBJ1-2; 7 bases agree with TRBD1. The CDR3 is made up of 13 amino acids. CDR3 coding DNA: TGTGCCAGCAGCCGGGACAGCAACTATAGCTACACCTTC. Translating it yields CASSRDSNYSYTF.

This clonotype was picked up many times. The rearrangement uses TRBV3-1 and TRBJ2-5; D gene ambiguous. Germline lookup yields CDR1 LGHDT and CDR2 YNNKEL (reference sequence). V was cut by 0 bases and J by 3 bases, with 17 bases left in between. The CDR3 spans 17 residues. CDR3 coding DNA: TGTGCCAGCAGCCAAGATCCCTATAGGAGAGGTGAAGAGACCCAGTACTTC. Protein product: CASSQDPYRRGEETQYF.